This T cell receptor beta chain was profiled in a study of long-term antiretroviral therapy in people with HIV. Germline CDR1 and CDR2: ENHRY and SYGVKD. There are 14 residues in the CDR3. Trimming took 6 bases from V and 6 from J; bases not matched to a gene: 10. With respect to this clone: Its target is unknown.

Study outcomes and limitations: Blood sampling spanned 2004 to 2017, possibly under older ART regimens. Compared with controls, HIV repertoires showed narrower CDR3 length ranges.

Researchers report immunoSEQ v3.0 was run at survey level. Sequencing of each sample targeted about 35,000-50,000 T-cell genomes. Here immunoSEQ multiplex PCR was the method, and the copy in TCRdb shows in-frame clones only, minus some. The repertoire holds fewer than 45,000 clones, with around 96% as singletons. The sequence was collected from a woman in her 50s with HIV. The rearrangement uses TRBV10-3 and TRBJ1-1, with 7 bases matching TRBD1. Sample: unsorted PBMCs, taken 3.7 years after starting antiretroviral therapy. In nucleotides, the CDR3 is TGTGCCATCAGACGGGACAGCCTAGAACCTGAAGCTTTCTTT. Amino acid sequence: CAIRRDSLEPEAFF.